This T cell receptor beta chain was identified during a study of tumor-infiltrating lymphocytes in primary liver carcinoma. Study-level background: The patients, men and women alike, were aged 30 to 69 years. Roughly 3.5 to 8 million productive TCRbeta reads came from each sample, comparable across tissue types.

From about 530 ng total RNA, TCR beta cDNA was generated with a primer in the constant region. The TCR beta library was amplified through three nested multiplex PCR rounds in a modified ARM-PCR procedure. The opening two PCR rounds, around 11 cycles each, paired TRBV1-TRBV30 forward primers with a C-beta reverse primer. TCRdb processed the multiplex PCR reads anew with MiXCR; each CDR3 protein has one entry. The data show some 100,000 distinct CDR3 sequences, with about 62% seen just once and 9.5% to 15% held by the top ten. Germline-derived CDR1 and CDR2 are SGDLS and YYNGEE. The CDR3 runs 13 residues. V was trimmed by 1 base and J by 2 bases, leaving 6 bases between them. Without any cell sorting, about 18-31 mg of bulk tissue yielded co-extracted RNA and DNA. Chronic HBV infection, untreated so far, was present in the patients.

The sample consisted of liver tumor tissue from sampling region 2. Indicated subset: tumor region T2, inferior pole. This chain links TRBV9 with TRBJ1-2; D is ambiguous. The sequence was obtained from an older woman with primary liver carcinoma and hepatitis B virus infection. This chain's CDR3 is CASSVNGNYGYTF. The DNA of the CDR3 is TGTGCCAGCAGCGTAAATGGGAACTATGGCTACACCTTC.